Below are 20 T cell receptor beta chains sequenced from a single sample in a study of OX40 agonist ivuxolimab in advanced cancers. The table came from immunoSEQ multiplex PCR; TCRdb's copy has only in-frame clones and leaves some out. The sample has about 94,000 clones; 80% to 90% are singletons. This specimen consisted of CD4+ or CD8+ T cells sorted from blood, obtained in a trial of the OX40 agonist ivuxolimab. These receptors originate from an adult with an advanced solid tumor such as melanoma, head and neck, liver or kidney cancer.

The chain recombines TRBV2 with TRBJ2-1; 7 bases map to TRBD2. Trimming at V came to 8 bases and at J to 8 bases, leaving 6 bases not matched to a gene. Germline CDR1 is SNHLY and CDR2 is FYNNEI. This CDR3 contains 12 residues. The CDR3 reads CASSGGGYEQFF. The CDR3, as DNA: TGTGCCAGCTCTGGGGGGGGTTATGAGCAGTTCTTC. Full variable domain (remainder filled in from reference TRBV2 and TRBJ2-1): EPEVTQTPSHQVTQMGQEVILRCVPISNHLYFYWYRQILGQKVEFLVSFYNNEISEKSEIFDDQFSVERPDGSNFTLKIRSTKLEDSAMYFCASSGGGYEQFFGPGTRLTVL.

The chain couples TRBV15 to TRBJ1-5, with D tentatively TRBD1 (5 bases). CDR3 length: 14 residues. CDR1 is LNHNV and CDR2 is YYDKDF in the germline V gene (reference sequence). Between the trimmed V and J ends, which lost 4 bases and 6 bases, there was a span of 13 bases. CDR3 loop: CATSTRQRGQPQHF. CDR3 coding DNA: TGTGCCACCAGCACAAGACAGCGGGGTCAGCCCCAGCATTTT.

As DNA, the CDR3 is TGCGCCAGCAGCCCCTCCCAGGGCTATGGCTACACCTTC. Amino acids: CASSPSQGYGYTF. The rearrangement joins TRBV5-1 to TRBJ1-2, with D possibly matching TRBD1 (5 bases). Trimming took 4 bases from V and 4 from J, leaving 11 bases between them. The CDR3 has 13 residues. CDR1 and CDR2 from the germline V gene are SGHRS and YFSETQ.

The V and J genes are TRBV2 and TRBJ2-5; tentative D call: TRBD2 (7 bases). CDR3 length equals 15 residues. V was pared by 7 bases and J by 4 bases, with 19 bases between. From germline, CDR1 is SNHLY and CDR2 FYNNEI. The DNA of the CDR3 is TGTGCCAGCATCTCCGGAAAGGGGGGGGGAGAGACCCAGTACTTC. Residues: CASISGKGGGETQYF.

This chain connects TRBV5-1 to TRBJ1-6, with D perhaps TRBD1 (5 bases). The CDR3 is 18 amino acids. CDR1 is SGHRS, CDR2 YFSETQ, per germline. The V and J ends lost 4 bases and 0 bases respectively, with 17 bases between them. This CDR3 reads CASSPTGTQSSYNSPLHF. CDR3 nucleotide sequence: TGCGCCAGCAGCCCGACCGGGACCCAAAGCTCCTATAATTCACCCCTCCACTTT. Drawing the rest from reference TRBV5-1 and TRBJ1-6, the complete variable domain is KAGVTQTPRYLIKTRGQQVTLSCSPISGHRSVSWYQQTPGQGLQFLFEYFSETQRNKGNFPGRFSGRQFSNSRSEMNVSTLELGDSALYLCASSPTGTQSSYNSPLHFGNGTRLTVT.

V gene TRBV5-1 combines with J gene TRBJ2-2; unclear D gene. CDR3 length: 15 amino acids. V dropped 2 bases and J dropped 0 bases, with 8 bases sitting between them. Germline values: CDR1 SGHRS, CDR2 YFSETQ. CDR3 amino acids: CASSFMGTNTGELFF. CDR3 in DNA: TGCGCCAGCAGCTTCATGGGTACGAACACCGGGGAGCTGTTTTTT.

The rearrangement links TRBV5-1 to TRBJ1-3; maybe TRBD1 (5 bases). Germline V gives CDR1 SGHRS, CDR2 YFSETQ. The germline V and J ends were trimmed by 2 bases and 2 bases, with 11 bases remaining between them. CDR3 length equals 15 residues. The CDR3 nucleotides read TGCGCCAGCAGCTTCCGGGACGCCACTGGAAACACCATATATTTT. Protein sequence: CASSFRDATGNTIYF.

For the CDR3, the DNA is TGTGCCAGCTCACCACTGAACACTGAAGCTTTCTTT. Translated, it gives CASSPLNTEAFF. The chain joins TRBV18 to TRBJ1-1; D ambiguous. The length of the CDR3 is 12 residues. Germline values: CDR1 KGHSH, CDR2 LQKENI. V lost 1 base and J lost 0, with 0 bases in between.

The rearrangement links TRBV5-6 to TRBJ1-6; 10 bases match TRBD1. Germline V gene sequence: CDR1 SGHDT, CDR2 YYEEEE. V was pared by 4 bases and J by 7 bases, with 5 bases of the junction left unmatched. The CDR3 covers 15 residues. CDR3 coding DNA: TGTGCCAGCAGCCAAGGGACAGGGGAAAATTCACCCCTCCACTTT. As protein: CASSQGTGENSPLHF.

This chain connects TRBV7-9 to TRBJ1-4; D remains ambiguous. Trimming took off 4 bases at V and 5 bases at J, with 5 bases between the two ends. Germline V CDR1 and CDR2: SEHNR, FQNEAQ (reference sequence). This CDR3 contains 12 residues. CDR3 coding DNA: TGTGCCAGCAGCTCCAGGAATGAAAAACTGTTTTTT. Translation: CASSSRNEKLFF.

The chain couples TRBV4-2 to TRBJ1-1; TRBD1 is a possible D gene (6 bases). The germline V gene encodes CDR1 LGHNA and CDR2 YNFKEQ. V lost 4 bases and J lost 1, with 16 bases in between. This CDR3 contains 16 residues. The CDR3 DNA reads TGTGCCAGCAGCCGCTTAAAAGGGGGGCAGAACACTGAAGCTTTCTTT. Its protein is CASSRLKGGQNTEAFF.

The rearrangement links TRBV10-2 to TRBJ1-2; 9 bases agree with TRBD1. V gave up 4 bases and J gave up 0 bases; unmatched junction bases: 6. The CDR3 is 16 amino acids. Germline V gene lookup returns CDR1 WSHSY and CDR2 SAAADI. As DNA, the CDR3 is TGCGCCAGCAGTGGCGGGACAGGGTGGGCTAACTATGGCTACACCTTC. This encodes CASSGGTGWANYGYTF.

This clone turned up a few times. The CDR3 region is CASSHRQGSPHSPLHF. In DNA form, the CDR3 reads TGTGCCAGTAGTCACCGACAGGGCTCGCCTCATTCACCCCTCCACTTT. V and J are TRBV19 and TRBJ1-6, with TRBD1 matching over 7 bases. With V trimmed by 5 bases and J by 8 bases, 12 bases remained unmatched. The CDR3 runs 16 residues. CDR1 is LNHDA and CDR2 is SQIVND in the germline V gene (reference sequence).

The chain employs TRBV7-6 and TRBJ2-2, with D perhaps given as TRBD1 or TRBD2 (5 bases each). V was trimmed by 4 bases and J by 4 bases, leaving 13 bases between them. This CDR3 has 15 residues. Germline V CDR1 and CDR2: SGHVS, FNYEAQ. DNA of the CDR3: TGTGCCAGCAGCTCGGGGAATAGGGGCACCGGGGAGCTGTTTTTT. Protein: CASSSGNRGTGELFF.

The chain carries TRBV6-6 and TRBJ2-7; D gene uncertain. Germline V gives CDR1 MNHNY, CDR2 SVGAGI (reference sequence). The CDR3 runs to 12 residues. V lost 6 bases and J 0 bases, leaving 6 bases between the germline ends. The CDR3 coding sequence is TGTGCCAGCAGGTCCAGCTCCTACGAGCAGTACTTC. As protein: CASRSSSYEQYF.

CDR3 protein: CASGLEVQGGTEAFF. The CDR3 DNA is TGTGCTAGTGGTTTGGAAGTCCAGGGGGGGACTGAAGCTTTCTTT. This chain connects TRBV12-5 to TRBJ1-1, with 7 bases identical to TRBD1. Germline V CDR1 and CDR2: LGHNT, FRNRAP. V dropped 1 base and J dropped 5; count of bases not matched to a gene: 7. The CDR3 is 15 residues long.

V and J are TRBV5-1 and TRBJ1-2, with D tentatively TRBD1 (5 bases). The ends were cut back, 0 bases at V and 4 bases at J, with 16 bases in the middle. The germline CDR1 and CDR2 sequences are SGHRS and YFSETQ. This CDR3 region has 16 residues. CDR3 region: CASSLAGGTITYGYTF. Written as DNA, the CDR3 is TGCGCCAGCAGCTTGGCCGGCGGGACTATAACCTATGGCTACACCTTC.

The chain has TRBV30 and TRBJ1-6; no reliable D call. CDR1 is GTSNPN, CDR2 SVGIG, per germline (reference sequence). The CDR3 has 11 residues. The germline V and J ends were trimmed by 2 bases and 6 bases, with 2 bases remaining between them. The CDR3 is CAWSSNSPLHF. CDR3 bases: TGTGCCTGGAGTTCTAATTCACCCCTCCACTTT. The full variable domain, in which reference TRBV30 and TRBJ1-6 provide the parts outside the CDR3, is SQTIHQWPATLVQPVGSPLSLECTVEGTSNPNLYWYRQAAGRGLQLLFYSVGIGQISSEVPQNLSASRPQDRQFILSSKKLLLSDSGFYLCAWSSNSPLHFGNGTRLTVT.

The CDR3 loop reads CASSPKVTRKTYGYTF. CDR3 in DNA: TGTGCCAGCAGCCCAAAAGTTACCCGAAAGACCTATGGCTACACCTTC. V and J are TRBV7-8 and TRBJ1-2; D gene unclear. Trimming stripped 5 bases from V and 4 bases from J, with 20 bases between. CDR1 is SGHVS and CDR2 is FQNEAQ in the germline V gene. The CDR3 has 16 residues.

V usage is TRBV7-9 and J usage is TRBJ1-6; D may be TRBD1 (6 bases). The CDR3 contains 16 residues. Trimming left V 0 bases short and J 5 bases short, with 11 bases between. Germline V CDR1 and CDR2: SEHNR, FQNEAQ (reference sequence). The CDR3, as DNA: TGTGCCAGCAGCTTAGCGGCGGGGGCCCATAATTCACCCCTCCACTTT. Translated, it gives CASSLAAGAHNSPLHF.